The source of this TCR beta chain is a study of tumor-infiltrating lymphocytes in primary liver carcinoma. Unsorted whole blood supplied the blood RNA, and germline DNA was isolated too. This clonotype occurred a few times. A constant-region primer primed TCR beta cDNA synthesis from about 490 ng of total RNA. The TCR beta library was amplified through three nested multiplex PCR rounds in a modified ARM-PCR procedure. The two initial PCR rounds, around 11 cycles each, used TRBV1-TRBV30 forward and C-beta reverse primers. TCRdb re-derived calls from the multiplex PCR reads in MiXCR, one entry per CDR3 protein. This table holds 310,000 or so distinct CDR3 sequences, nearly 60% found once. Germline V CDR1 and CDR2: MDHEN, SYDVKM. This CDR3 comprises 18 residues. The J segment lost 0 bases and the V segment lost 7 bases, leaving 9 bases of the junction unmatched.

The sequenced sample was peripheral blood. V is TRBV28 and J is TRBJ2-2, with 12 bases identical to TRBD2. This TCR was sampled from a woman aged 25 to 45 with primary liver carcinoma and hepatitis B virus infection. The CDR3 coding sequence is TGTGCCAGCATGGGACGACTAGCGGGAGCTACGAACACCGGGGAGCTGTTTTTT. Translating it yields CASMGRLAGATNTGELFF.